The next 16 T cell receptor beta chains were all read from a single sample in a study of cytomegalovirus exposure and HLA in healthy donors. The PCR made use of 60 Vbeta and 13 Jbeta primers. Only in-frame clones appear in the TCRdb table, and some are missing; sequencing was by immunoSEQ multiplex PCR. The table shows around 140,000 clones, with just under 90% occurring only once. Sequencing input: PBMCs. These receptors were taken from a woman aged 25-40 years in good health and CMV-seronegative.

The chain uses TRBV4-2 and TRBJ1-4; D perhaps matches TRBD1 (6 bases). This CDR3 contains 14 residues. Trimming took 2 bases from V and 5 from J, leaving 9 bases between them. The germline CDR1 and CDR2 sequences are LGHNA and YNFKEQ. The CDR3 nucleotides read TGTGCCAGCAGCCAACCCGACAGGAATGAAAAACTGTTTTTT. This codes for CASSQPDRNEKLFF.

The chain carries TRBV6-1 and TRBJ1-5; D is uncertain. The CDR3 spans 15 residues. Trimming removed 8 bases at V and 1 base at J, with 15 bases between. Germline V gene sequence: CDR1 MNHNS, CDR2 SASEGT. The CDR3 is CASGLERWSNQPQHF. CDR3 bases: TGTGCCAGCGGACTGGAGAGGTGGAGCAATCAGCCCCAGCATTTT.

V and J are TRBV5-6 and TRBJ2-1; the match to TRBD1 covers 10 bases. Germline trimming cut 5 bases from V and 2 bases from J; bases unmatched to any gene: 4. The CDR3 runs to 15 residues. CDR1 is SGHDT, CDR2 YYEEEE, per germline. Written as DNA, the CDR3 is TGTGCCAGCAGGCCCGGGACAGGGGCCTACAATGAGCAGTTCTTC. Translation: CASRPGTGAYNEQFF.

This sequence joins TRBV7-9 and TRBJ2-6; 7 nucleotides match TRBD2. CDR3 length: 15 residues. CDR1 SEHNR and CDR2 FQNEAQ come from the germline V gene (reference sequence). V was clipped by 5 bases and J by 3 bases; unmatched bases: 4. CDR3 sequence: CASSATGGGANVLTF. DNA for the CDR3: TGTGCCAGCAGCGCTACGGGGGGTGGGGCCAACGTCCTGACTTTC. Using reference TRBV7-9 and TRBJ2-6 for the parts outside the CDR3, the full variable domain is DTGVSQNPRHKITKRGQNVTFRCDPISEHNRLYWYRQTLGQGPEFLTYFQNEAQLEKSRLLSDRFSAERPKGSFSTLEIQRTEQGDSAMYLCASSATGGGANVLTFGAGSRLTVL.

The chain combines TRBV2 with TRBJ2-1; the match to TRBD1 covers 9 bases. CDR3 size: 14 residues. The V gene end was trimmed by 4 bases and the J gene end by 11 bases; junction bases not matched to a gene: 9. Per germline, CDR1 SNHLY and CDR2 FYNNEI. This CDR3 reads CASSARDRASKQFF. In nucleotides, the CDR3 is TGTGCCAGCAGTGCGCGGGACAGGGCCTCGAAGCAGTTCTTC.

This chain uses TRBV13 with TRBJ1-4, with a weak D call TRBD1 (6 bases). The CDR3 runs to 14 residues. V gave up 5 bases and J gave up 7 bases, with 14 bases separating them. Germline assignment: CDR1 PRHDT and CDR2 FYEKMQ (reference sequence). CDR3 loop: CASSHGTISEKLFF. The CDR3 DNA reads as TGTGCCAGCAGCCACGGGACAATTAGTGAAAAACTGTTTTTT.

This rearrangement joins TRBV5-1 to TRBJ2-7; D not certain. Germline V lookup: CDR1 SGHRS, CDR2 YFSETQ. CDR3 length equals 12 residues. V shed 4 bases and J shed 6 bases, with 11 bases lying between them. CDR3 in amino acids: CASSPPPGEQYF. The CDR3 DNA follows: TGCGCCAGCAGCCCCCCCCCGGGCGAGCAGTACTTC.

The chain's CDR3 is CASSPGQIGDTQYF. In DNA form, the CDR3 reads TGCGCCAGCAGCCCAGGACAGATCGGAGATACGCAGTATTTT. V and J are TRBV5-1 and TRBJ2-3, with a possible D match to TRBD1 (6 bases). V lost 4 bases, J lost 5 bases, and 14 bases lay in between. The CDR3 is 14 residues long. Looked up from germline, CDR1 is SGHRS and CDR2 is YFSETQ.

The CDR3 DNA reads as TGTGCCAGCAGTCCCGCTTCTACTGGTGGCTACACCTTC. Amino acid sequence: CASSPASTGGYTF. V is TRBV28 and J is TRBJ1-2, with D hard to call. The V gene's germline CDR1 is MDHEN and CDR2 SYDVKM. V lost 5 bases and J lost 7, with 14 bases in between. The CDR3 totals 13 residues.

This sequence joins TRBV7-2 and TRBJ1-1, with D uncertain. The length of the CDR3 is 13 residues. The germline V gene has CDR1 SGHTA and CDR2 FQGNSA. With 5 bases removed from V and 6 bases from J, the gap between germline ends came to 13 bases. DNA for the CDR3: TGTGCCAGCAGCGACGGGGTGGCTTCTGAAGCTTTCTTT. It is translated as CASSDGVASEAFF.

The chain has TRBV7-6 and TRBJ1-1; 8 bases match TRBD1. Germline CDR1 is SGHVS and CDR2 is FNYEAQ. The J segment lost 1 base and the V segment lost 5 bases, leaving 9 bases of the junction unmatched. CDR3 length: 16 amino acids. CDR3 DNA: TGTGCCAGCAGCCTCGACAGGGGCCTGCAGAACACTGAAGCTTTCTTT. Protein: CASSLDRGLQNTEAFF. Full variable domain (remainder filled in from reference TRBV7-6 and TRBJ1-1): GAGVSQSPRYKVTKRGQDVALRCDPISGHVSLYWYRQALGQGPEFLTYFNYEAQQDKSGLPNDRFSAERPEGSISTLTIQRTEQRDSAMYRCASSLDRGLQNTEAFFGQGTRLTVV.

The table lists this clone with a few counts. The chain has TRBV5-5 and TRBJ2-7, with D possibly TRBD1 on 7 matching bases. CDR3 size: 15 residues. The germline V gene has CDR1 SGHKS and CDR2 YYEKEE (reference sequence). With 7 bases removed from V and 0 bases from J, the gap between germline ends came to 17 bases. CDR3 amino acids: CASSWGGDSSYEQYF. The CDR3 DNA reads TGTGCCAGCTCCTGGGGCGGGGACAGCTCCTACGAGCAGTACTTC.

The CDR3 region has the DNA TGTGCCAGCAGCTTAGGACAGGGGGCAGGTAATTCACCCCTCCACTTT. As protein: CASSLGQGAGNSPLHF. The V and J genes are TRBV7-9 and TRBJ1-6; 10 positions match TRBD1. The V gene end was trimmed by 1 base and the J gene end by 6 bases; junction bases not matched to a gene: 3. This CDR3 is built from 16 residues. Germline assignment: CDR1 SEHNR and CDR2 FQNEAQ (reference sequence). The full variable domain, its missing parts supplied by reference TRBV7-9 and TRBJ1-6, is DTGVSQNPRHKITKRGQNVTFRCDPISEHNRLYWYRQTLGQGPEFLTYFQNEAQLEKSRLLSDRFSAERPKGSFSTLEIQRTEQGDSAMYLCASSLGQGAGNSPLHFGNGTRLTVT.

The V and J genes are TRBV7-6 and TRBJ2-7; TRBD1 agrees at 9 bases. This CDR3 has 16 amino acids. Losses at the gene ends were 5 bases for V and 6 bases for J; bases not matched to a gene: 14. Per the germline V gene, CDR1 is SGHVS and CDR2 is FNYEAQ. CDR3 protein: CASSPGSRDRVGEQYF. The CDR3 bases are TGTGCCAGCAGCCCAGGGTCCCGGGACAGGGTGGGCGAGCAGTACTTC.

This clone was detected a few times. The chain carries TRBV30 and TRBJ2-7; the match to TRBD2 covers 8 bases. The V segment lost 2 bases and the J segment 2 bases; nucleotides outside the gene matches: 32. Per germline, CDR1 GTSNPN and CDR2 SVGIG (reference sequence). CDR3 length: 23 amino acids. The CDR3 coding sequence is TGTGCCTGGAGTAATCCAGGCAGGGTGGGTCTAGCGGGCCTACGCGGCCTAACCTACGAGCAGTACTTC. Its translation is CAWSNPGRVGLAGLRGLTYEQYF.

This clone was picked up a small number of times. This chain connects TRBV5-6 to TRBJ2-6; D might be TRBD2 (7 bases). Germline V gene sequence: CDR1 SGHDT, CDR2 YYEEEE. V was pared by 0 bases and J by 4 bases, with 11 bases between. The CDR3 has 16 residues. The CDR3 DNA follows: TGTGCCAGCAGCTTGGGGGGGGGCGTGGGGGCCAACGTCCTGACTTTC. Residues: CASSLGGGVGANVLTF.